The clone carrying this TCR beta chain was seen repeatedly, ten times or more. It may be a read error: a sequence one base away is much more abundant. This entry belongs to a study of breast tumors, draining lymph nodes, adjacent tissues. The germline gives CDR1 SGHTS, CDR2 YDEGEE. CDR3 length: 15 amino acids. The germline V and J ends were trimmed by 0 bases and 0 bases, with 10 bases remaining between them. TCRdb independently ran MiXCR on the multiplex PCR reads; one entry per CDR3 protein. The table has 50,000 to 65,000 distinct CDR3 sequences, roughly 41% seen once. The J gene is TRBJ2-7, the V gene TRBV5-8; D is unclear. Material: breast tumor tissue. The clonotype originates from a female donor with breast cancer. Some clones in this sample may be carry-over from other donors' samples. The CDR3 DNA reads TGTGCCAGCAGCTTGGAATCGGCTTCCTCCTACGAGCAGTACTTC. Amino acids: CASSLESASSYEQYF. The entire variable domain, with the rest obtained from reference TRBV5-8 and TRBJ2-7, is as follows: EAGVTQSPTHLIKTRGQQATLRCSPISGHTSVYWYQQALGLGLQFLLWYDEGEERNRGNFPPRFSGRQFPNYSSELNVNALELEDSALYLCASSLESASSYEQYFGPGTRLTVT.